The clone carrying this T cell receptor (beta chain) was recorded a few times. Its target is unknown. The sample originates from a study of type 1 regulatory T cells. Study-wide context: An in vitro protocol generated T-allo10, a Tr1-enriched, alloantigen-specific CD4 T cell product. Findings and caveats of the study: Type 1 regulatory T cells had a more restricted TCR repertoire than non-type 1 regulatory T cells.

Germline V gene sequence: CDR1 DFQATT, CDR2 SNEGSKA (reference sequence). V lost 1 base and J lost 2; bases outside the gene matches: 8. The CDR3 has 15 amino acids. Each CDR3 protein is one row after TCRdb ran MiXCR on the reads. Of about 60,000 distinct CDR3 sequences detected, approximately 47% appear once; the ten largest clones hold approximately 2%. The receptor comes from a human donor in good health. This chain joins TRBV20-1 and TRBJ2-7; TRBD2 aligns across 7 bases. Sequenced input: cultured non-Tr1 T cells, either the whole culture or a sorted T cell fraction (not recorded which). CDR3 amino acids: CSARGLGGSPYEQYF. For the CDR3, the DNA is TGCAGTGCTAGAGGGCTCGGGGGGTCCCCCTACGAGCAGTACTTC.